In its sample, the clone carrying this T cell receptor (beta chain) was seen a few times. The antigen is undetermined. Germline CDR1 and CDR2: SQVTM and ANQGSEA. The V and J ends lost 6 bases and 4 bases, in that order; junction bases with no gene match: 9. This CDR3 region has 14 residues. These data come from a study of T cell repertoires in cytomegalovirus infection. Study in general: Both CMV infection and a matching HLA type were indicated by public TCR beta signatures.

TCRdb used MiXCR to reprocess the reads, holding one entry per CDR3 protein. The repertoire holds 290,000 or so distinct CDR3 sequences, with 8% to 10% as singletons. General study points: In two of eight donors, the top clonotype was HLA-C-restricted CMV-specific. Using cumulative public TCR beta family frequency, the authors identified those who carried CMV together with the relevant HLA.

The origin of this receptor is a human donor in good health (CMV status not recorded). Some clones in this sample may be carry-over from other donors' samples. V usage is TRBV29-1 and J usage is TRBJ1-5; 7 bases align to TRBD1. Sequencing was performed on PBMCs. The CDR3 nucleotides are TGCAGCGTCAACCGGGACAGCTATAATCAGCCCCAGCATTTT. It specifies CSVNRDSYNQPQHF.